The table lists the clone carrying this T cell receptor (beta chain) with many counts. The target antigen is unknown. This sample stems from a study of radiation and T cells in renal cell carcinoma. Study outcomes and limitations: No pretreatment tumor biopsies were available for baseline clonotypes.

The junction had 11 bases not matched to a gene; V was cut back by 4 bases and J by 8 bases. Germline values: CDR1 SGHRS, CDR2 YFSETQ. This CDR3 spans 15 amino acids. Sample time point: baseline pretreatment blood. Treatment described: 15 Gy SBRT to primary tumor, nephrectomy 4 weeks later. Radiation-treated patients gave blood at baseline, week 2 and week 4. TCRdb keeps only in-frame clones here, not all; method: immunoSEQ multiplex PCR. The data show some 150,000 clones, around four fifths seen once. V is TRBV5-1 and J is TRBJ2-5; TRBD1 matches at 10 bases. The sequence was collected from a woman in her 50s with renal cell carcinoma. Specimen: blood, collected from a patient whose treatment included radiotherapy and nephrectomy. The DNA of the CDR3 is TGCGCCAGCAGCACCGGGACAGGGGCTGGGAGAACCCAGTACTTC. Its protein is CASSTGTGAGRTQYF.